Described below is a single T cell receptor (beta chain) sequence and its context. The record originates from a study of blood T cell repertoires in COVID-19. Whole-study context: Specimens from acute and convalescent COVID-19 originated in the United States, Italy and Spain.

In the authors' workflow: Researchers report that nucleated cell counts were estimated from reference gene primer amplification. Only in-frame clones appear in the TCRdb table, and some are missing; sequencing was by immunoSEQ multiplex PCR. V, J and clone size derive from that table, while D and trimming were established from the DNA sequence. The sample yields 55,000 to 70,000 clones, 65% to 85% seen once. The CDR3 runs 14 residues. Germline CDR1 is MNHNY and CDR2 is SVGAGI (reference sequence). Trimming left V 2 bases short and J 2 bases short, with 9 bases between. Sequencing was carried out using peripheral blood. The J gene is TRBJ1-1, the V gene TRBV6-6; tentative D call: TRBD1 (5 bases). The TCR originated in a man between 60 and 70 years old with acute or convalescent COVID-19. CDR3 in amino acids: CASSYTQGNTEAFF. CDR3 coding DNA: TGTGCCAGCAGTTACACTCAGGGAAACACTGAAGCTTTCTTT.